The present T cell receptor (beta chain) was sequenced within a study of cytomegalovirus exposure and HLA in healthy donors. Germline CDR1 SGHDN, CDR2 FVKESK. The CDR3 extends over 14 amino acids. V was shortened by 4 bases and J by 3 bases, with 10 bases between the two germline ends. Here immunoSEQ multiplex PCR was the method, and the copy in TCRdb shows in-frame clones only, minus some. Here the sample spans roughly 330,000 clones, around 87% being singletons. The sequence derives from a woman in her twenties or thirties in good health and CMV-seropositive. Material for sequencing was PBMCs. This chain links TRBV14 with TRBJ1-5; D may be TRBD1 (5 bases). The CDR3 sequence: CASSLGASNQPQHF. The CDR3, as DNA: TGTGCCAGCAGCCTAGGGGCTTCCAATCAGCCCCAGCATTTT.